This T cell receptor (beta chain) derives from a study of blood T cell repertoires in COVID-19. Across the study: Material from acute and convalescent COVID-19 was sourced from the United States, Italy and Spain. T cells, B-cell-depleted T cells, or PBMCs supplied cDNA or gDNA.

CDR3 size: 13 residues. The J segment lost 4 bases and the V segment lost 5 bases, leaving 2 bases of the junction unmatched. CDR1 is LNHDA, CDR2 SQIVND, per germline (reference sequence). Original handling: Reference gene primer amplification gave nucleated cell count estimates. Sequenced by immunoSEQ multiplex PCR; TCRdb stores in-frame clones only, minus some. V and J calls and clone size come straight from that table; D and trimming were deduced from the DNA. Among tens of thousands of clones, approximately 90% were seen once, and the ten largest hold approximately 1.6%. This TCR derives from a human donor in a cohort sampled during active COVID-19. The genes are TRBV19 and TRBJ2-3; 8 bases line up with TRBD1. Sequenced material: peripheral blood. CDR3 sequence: CASSETGADTQYF. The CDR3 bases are TGTGCCAGTAGTGAGACAGGGGCAGATACGCAGTATTTT.